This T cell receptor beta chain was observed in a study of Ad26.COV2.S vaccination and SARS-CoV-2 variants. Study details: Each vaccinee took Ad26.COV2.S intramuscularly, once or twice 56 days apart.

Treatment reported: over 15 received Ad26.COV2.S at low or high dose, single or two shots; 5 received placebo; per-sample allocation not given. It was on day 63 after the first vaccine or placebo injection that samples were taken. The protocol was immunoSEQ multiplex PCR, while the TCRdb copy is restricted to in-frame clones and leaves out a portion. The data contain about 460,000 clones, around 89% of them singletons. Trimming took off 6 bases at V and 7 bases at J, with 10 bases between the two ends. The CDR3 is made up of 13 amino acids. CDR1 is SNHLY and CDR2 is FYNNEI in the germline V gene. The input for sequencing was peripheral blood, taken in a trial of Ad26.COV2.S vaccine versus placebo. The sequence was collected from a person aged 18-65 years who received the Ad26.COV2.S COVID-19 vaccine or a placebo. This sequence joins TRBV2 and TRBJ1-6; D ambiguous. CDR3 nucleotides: TGTGCCAGCAGCCCGGACTGGAATTCACCCCTCCACTTT. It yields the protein CASSPDWNSPLHF.